The 31 T cell receptor beta chains below come from one sample, sequenced in a study of early T cells in non-severe SARS-CoV-2 infection. MiXCR was run by TCRdb on the 5' RACE reads, yielding one entry per CDR3 protein. The table lists around 50,000 distinct CDR3 sequences, approximately 6% of them singletons. Sequenced: whole blood. The origin of the receptors is an adult who was a healthcare worker with PCR-confirmed SARS-CoV-2 infection or an uninfected control (not recorded which).

In this sample, this clonotype turned up a few times. This sequence joins TRBV11-2 and TRBJ2-5; TRBD1 aligns across 10 bases. In germline, CDR1 is SGHAT, CDR2 FQNNGV. The CDR3 covers 15 residues. The trim removed 5 bases at V and 4 bases at J, leaving 7 bases unmatched. DNA for the CDR3: TGTGCCAGCAGCCGCCCAGGGACAGGGGTAGAGACCCAGTACTTC. Protein product: CASSRPGTGVETQYF.

In its sample, this clonotype was seen many times. A much larger clone lies a single base off, so this may be a read error. The chain recombines TRBV2 with TRBJ2-3, with D perhaps matching TRBD1 (6 bases). Trimming removed 7 bases at V and 6 bases at J, with 11 bases between. Per germline, CDR1 SNHLY and CDR2 FYNNEI. The CDR3 is made up of 12 amino acids. The CDR3 reads CASTTGWDTQYF. For the CDR3, the DNA is TGTGCCAGCACTACAGGGTGGGATACGCAGTATTTT.

The V and J genes are TRBV4-2 and TRBJ2-2; 9 positions match TRBD1. Unmatched junction bases numbered 8, after V lost 0 bases and J lost 6 bases. The V gene's germline CDR1 is LGHNA and CDR2 YNFKEQ. The CDR3 is made up of 17 amino acids. Here the CDR3 reads CASSQEPGTGFPGELFF. The CDR3 DNA sequence: TGTGCCAGCAGCCAAGAGCCCGGGACAGGGTTCCCCGGGGAGCTGTTTTTT.

There are a few counts of this clonotype. This chain connects TRBV4-2 to TRBJ1-2; 9 bases are a match to TRBD1. Germline CDR1 LGHNA, CDR2 YNFKEQ. The CDR3 runs to 16 residues. Trimming at V came to 0 bases and at J to 5 bases, leaving 7 bases not matched to a gene. As DNA, the CDR3 is TGTGCCAGCAGCCAAGAATGGGGACAGGGAGGATATGGCTACACCTTC. Protein sequence: CASSQEWGQGGYGYTF.

This clonotype occurred many times. The V and J genes are TRBV5-1 and TRBJ2-1; the D gene could be TRBD1 or TRBD2 (7 bases each). V lost 7 bases and J lost 0, with 11 bases in between. From germline, CDR1 is SGHRS and CDR2 YFSETQ. The CDR3 is 14 residues long. DNA for the CDR3: TGCGCCAGCGGGAGGGACAGCTCCTACAATGAGCAGTTCTTC. It yields the protein CASGRDSSYNEQFF.

This clonotype was counted ten times or more. The rearrangement links TRBV9 to TRBJ1-3, with 8 bases fitting TRBD1. The CDR3 is 15 residues long. The V and J ends lost 4 bases and 3 bases, in that order; junction bases with no gene match: 6. Germline V gene sequence: CDR1 SGDLS, CDR2 YYNGEE. The CDR3 sequence: CASSFRQGSGNTIYF. The CDR3 DNA reads as TGTGCCAGCAGCTTCAGACAGGGGAGTGGAAACACCATATATTTT.

The CDR3 coding sequence is TGTGCCAGCAGCTTAGTCGGACCCAGCACAGATACGCAGTATTTT. As protein: CASSLVGPSTDTQYF. The chain carries TRBV7-9 and TRBJ2-3; no clear D. Germline V lookup: CDR1 SEHNR, CDR2 FQNEAQ (reference sequence). V shed 1 base and J shed 0 bases, with 8 bases lying between them. This CDR3 has 15 amino acids.

The sample holds a few counts of this clonotype. The chain carries TRBV28 and TRBJ1-1; a weak D match, TRBD1 (6 bases). CDR1 and CDR2 from the germline V gene are MDHEN and SYDVKM. V shed 7 bases and J shed 7 bases, with 13 bases lying between them. CDR3 length equals 12 residues. Here the CDR3 reads CASKAGVVEAFF. CDR3 DNA: TGTGCCAGCAAGGCAGGGGTTGTTGAAGCTTTCTTT.

This clonotype was counted at least ten times. V gene TRBV3-1 combines with J gene TRBJ2-2; TRBD1 agrees at 7 bases. The CDR3 extends over 13 amino acids. Germline values: CDR1 LGHDT, CDR2 YNNKEL (reference sequence). Trimming took 6 bases from V and 4 from J; bases not matched to a gene: 2. The CDR3 sequence: CASRNRGTGELFF. As DNA, the CDR3 is TGTGCCAGCAGGAACAGGGGCACCGGGGAGCTGTTTTTT.

This clonotype came up many times. The V gene is TRBV6-2 or TRBV6-3, the J gene TRBJ2-7; 12 nucleotides align to TRBD2. Germline V lookup: CDR1 MNHEY, CDR2 SVGEGT. Trimming removed 7 bases from V and 5 bases from J; junction bases left unmatched: 15. This CDR3 is built from 17 residues. The CDR3 protein is CASTRGLAGLGPNEQYF. Written as DNA, the CDR3 is TGTGCCAGCACCCGAGGACTAGCGGGACTGGGCCCCAACGAGCAGTACTTC.

This clonotype showed up many times. The chain joins TRBV6-1 to TRBJ2-1; 11 nucleotides agree with TRBD2. CDR3 size: 15 residues. Germline V lookup: CDR1 MNHNS, CDR2 SASEGT. Losses at the gene ends were 6 bases for V and 3 bases for J; bases not matched to a gene: 4. This CDR3 reads CASSTSGGIYNEQFF. CDR3 bases: TGTGCCAGCAGCACTAGCGGGGGTATCTACAATGAGCAGTTCTTC.

This clonotype was counted many times. The chain is built from TRBV12-3 or TRBV12-4 and TRBJ1-6; D is ambiguous. Trimming removed 6 bases from V and 7 bases from J, with 16 bases in between. This CDR3 comprises 15 residues. This CDR3 reads CASSPSVVGNSPLHF. CDR3 DNA: TGTGCCAGCAGCCCCTCCGTGGTAGGGAATTCACCCCTCCACTTT.

This clonotype appeared a few times. The chain has TRBV20-1 and TRBJ2-1, with D possibly TRBD2 on 5 matching bases. This CDR3 region has 14 residues. V lost 3 bases and J 0 bases, leaving 9 bases between the germline ends. In germline, CDR1 is DFQATT, CDR2 SNEGSKA (reference sequence). CDR3 residues: CSASSGSSYNEQFF. In DNA, the CDR3 is TGCAGTGCTAGTTCGGGGAGCTCCTACAATGAGCAGTTCTTC.

The chain combines TRBV20-1 with TRBJ2-7, with D perhaps TRBD1 or TRBD2 (7 bases each). In germline, CDR1 is DFQATT, CDR2 SNEGSKA (reference sequence). The CDR3 runs 14 residues. V was cut by 5 bases and J by 2 bases, with 16 bases left in between. CDR3 sequence: CSASRQGLTYEQYF. DNA of the CDR3: TGCAGTGCTTCAAGACAGGGACTAACCTACGAGCAGTACTTC.

Many counts were recorded for this clonotype. The chain recombines TRBV6-6 with TRBJ1-2; the D gene is possibly TRBD1 (6 bases). CDR1 is MNHNY and CDR2 is SVGAGI in the germline V gene (reference sequence). This CDR3 is built from 14 residues. Trimming removed 6 bases from V and 4 bases from J, with 15 bases in between. The CDR3: CASSQGRSTYGYTF. The DNA for the CDR3 is TGTGCCAGCAGCCAGGGGAGGAGTACCTATGGCTACACCTTC.

This chain connects TRBV20-1 to TRBJ2-7, with TRBD1 as a possible D gene (6 bases). Germline values: CDR1 DFQATT, CDR2 SNEGSKA (reference sequence). The CDR3 is made up of 12 amino acids. Trimming cost V 4 bases and J 4 bases, with 11 bases left between them. CDR3 region: CSATVDRYEQYF. CDR3 nucleotides: TGCAGTGCTACCGTCGACAGGTACGAGCAGTACTTC.

This clonotype was detected many times. The V and J genes are TRBV29-1 and TRBJ2-1; perhaps TRBD1 as D (6 bases). Germline CDR1 reads SQVTM; CDR2 reads ANQGSEA. The CDR3 has 12 residues. CDR3 DNA: TGCAGTCTTACAGGGCTTTACAATGAGCAGTTCTTC. Residues: CSLTGLYNEQFF.

This clonotype has at least ten counts. This rearrangement joins TRBV20-1 to TRBJ2-3, with no clear D. V was pared by 6 bases and J by 5 bases, with 15 bases between. The CDR3 covers 13 residues. CDR1 is DFQATT and CDR2 is SNEGSKA in the germline V gene (reference sequence). This CDR3 reads CSADKRSGDTQYF. The CDR3, as DNA: TGCAGTGCCGACAAAAGGTCCGGAGATACGCAGTATTTT.

By sample share, this clonotype is medium-sized (0.01 to 0.1%). The J gene is TRBJ1-6, the V gene TRBV20-1; 7 bases map to TRBD1. The trim removed 5 bases at V and 2 bases at J, leaving 9 bases unmatched. CDR1 and CDR2 from the germline V gene are DFQATT and SNEGSKA (reference sequence). There are 16 residues in the CDR3. The CDR3 DNA is TGCAGTGCTGCGGCGGAGGGGGCGGCCTATAATTCACCCCTCCACTTT. This encodes CSAAAEGAAYNSPLHF.

In its sample, this clonotype was seen a few times. J is TRBJ2-3 and V is TRBV6-6; 12 bases map to TRBD2. V was clipped by 6 bases and J by 5 bases; unmatched bases: 9. The CDR3 spans 16 residues. Germline-derived CDR1 and CDR2 are MNHNY and SVGAGI (reference sequence). This CDR3 is CASSPPSGGAQDTQYF. DNA of the CDR3: TGTGCCAGCAGCCCCCCTAGCGGGGGGGCACAAGATACGCAGTATTTT.

The V and J genes are TRBV18 and TRBJ2-3; no definite D call. The germline V gene encodes CDR1 KGHSH and CDR2 LQKENI. V lost 3 bases to trimming and J lost 0 bases, with 7 bases between them. This CDR3 contains 14 residues. CDR3 in amino acids: CASSPQQSTDTQYF. CDR3 sequence (DNA): TGTGCCAGCTCACCGCAACAGAGCACAGATACGCAGTATTTT.

At least ten counts were recorded for this clonotype. The chain has TRBV7-2 and TRBJ1-2; D ambiguous. Trimming took 5 bases from V and 1 from J, leaving 11 bases between them. The CDR3 sequence is 14 residues long. CDR1 SGHTA and CDR2 FQGNSA come from the germline V gene. In nucleotides, the CDR3 is TGTGCCAGCAGCAAAGAGCACAGTAACTATGGCTACACCTTC. This encodes CASSKEHSNYGYTF.

This clonotype was observed many times. The chain combines TRBV7-9 with TRBJ2-1; 8 bases fit TRBD2. The CDR3 covers 16 residues. Germline V gene lookup returns CDR1 SEHNR and CDR2 FQNEAQ (reference sequence). V was clipped by 5 bases and J by 5 bases; unmatched bases: 11. The CDR3: CASSLRASGLNNEQFF. Written as DNA, the CDR3 is TGTGCCAGCAGCCTTAGGGCTAGCGGGCTGAACAATGAGCAGTTCTTC. The complete variable domain, with remaining parts taken from reference TRBV7-9 and TRBJ2-1, reads DTGVSQNPRHKITKRGQNVTFRCDPISEHNRLYWYRQTLGQGPEFLTYFQNEAQLEKSRLLSDRFSAERPKGSFSTLEIQRTEQGDSAMYLCASSLRASGLNNEQFFGPGTRLTVL.

This clonotype was detected ten times or more. This chain uses TRBV20-1 with TRBJ2-1; D uncertain. The CDR3 extends over 14 amino acids. Germline V CDR1 and CDR2: DFQATT, SNEGSKA (reference sequence). With 2 bases removed from V and 3 bases from J, the gap between germline ends came to 11 bases. CDR3 sequence (DNA): TGCAGTGCTAGATATTATCGGAACTACAATGAGCAGTTCTTC. It translates to CSARYYRNYNEQFF.

Ten or more counts support this clonotype. The chain joins TRBV9 to TRBJ2-2, with 8 bases fitting TRBD1. This CDR3 has 15 residues. The V gene's germline CDR1 is SGDLS and CDR2 YYNGEE. Trimming removed 2 bases from V and 7 bases from J; junction bases left unmatched: 7. CDR3 DNA: TGTGCCAGCAGCGTGGGAGGACAGGGCATCGGGGAGCTGTTTTTT. Its protein is CASSVGGQGIGELFF.

This clonotype was seen at least ten times. The chain combines TRBV7-9 with TRBJ2-5; D may be TRBD1 or TRBD2 (6 bases each). CDR1 SEHNR and CDR2 FQNEAQ come from the germline V gene (reference sequence). The CDR3 runs to 17 residues. The V end was cut by 1 base, the J end by 1 base, with 16 bases between. CDR3 sequence reads: CASSLVWGAAGQETQYF. DNA for the CDR3: TGTGCCAGCAGCTTAGTTTGGGGGGCAGCAGGCCAAGAGACCCAGTACTTC.

In regard to this clonotype: A much larger clone lies one base from this, so it may be a read error. V is TRBV7-2 and J is TRBJ2-1; the match to TRBD1 covers 8 bases. J was trimmed by 5 bases and V by 5 bases; bases with no gene match: 5. The germline gives CDR1 SGHTA, CDR2 FQGNSA. The CDR3 spans 14 residues. The CDR3 DNA reads TGTGCCAGCAGCAGAGAGGGACAGGACAATGAGCAGTTCTTC. Its translation is CASSREGQDNEQFF.

This clonotype has ten or more counts. The chain recombines TRBV28 with TRBJ1-2, with TRBD1 matching 9 bases. Trimming cost V 4 bases and J 3 bases; bases outside gene matches: 6. The germline V gene has CDR1 MDHEN and CDR2 SYDVKM. CDR3 size: 15 residues. The CDR3 DNA reads TGTGCCAGCAGTTCATACAGGGGGCGCGACTATGGCTACACCTTC. Protein: CASSSYRGRDYGYTF.

This clonotype occurred many times. CDR3 DNA: TGTGCCAGCTACTCTAGCGTCCAGTCCTACAATGAGCAGTTCTTC. It translates to CASYSSVQSYNEQFF. This sequence joins TRBV18 and TRBJ2-1, with D maybe TRBD2 (6 bases). Trimming removed 7 bases from V and 1 base from J, with 14 bases in between. The germline CDR1 and CDR2 sequences are KGHSH and LQKENI. The CDR3 contains 15 residues.

This clonotype was picked up many times. The genes are TRBV12-3 or TRBV12-4 and TRBJ1-5; no firm D call. The CDR3 covers 9 residues. V was trimmed by 11 bases and J by 7 bases, leaving 6 bases between them. This chain's CDR3 is CASGQPQHF. CDR3 DNA: TGTGCCTCGGGCCAGCCCCAGCATTTT.

CDR3 region: CASSLWTTGGPYNEQFF. For the CDR3, the DNA is TGCGCCAGCAGCCTTTGGACTACAGGGGGACCCTACAATGAGCAGTTCTTC. The rearrangement uses TRBV4-3 and TRBJ2-1; 8 bases align to TRBD1. V gave up 4 bases and J gave up 2 bases; unmatched junction bases: 10. Germline-derived CDR1 and CDR2 are LGHNA and YSLEER. The CDR3 length is 17 residues.